This TCR beta chain comes out of a study of blood T cell repertoires in COVID-19. Turning to the study itself: Sites in the United States, Italy and Spain provided acute and convalescent COVID-19 samples. PBMCs, B-cell-depleted T cells, or T cells were the source of the cDNA or gDNA that made up the material.

How the authors handled the data: Amplification from reference gene primers served as the basis for estimated nucleated cell counts. Using immunoSEQ multiplex PCR, the repertoire was profiled, and TCRdb retains in-frame clones only, with some absent. Clonal size and the V and J genes are those of that table, whereas D and trimming came from the DNA. The data contain about 200,000 clones, 81% of them seen just once; the ten biggest clones take up around 8%. CDR3 length: 15 amino acids. Germline V gene sequence: CDR1 GTSNPN, CDR2 SVGIG (reference sequence). J was trimmed by 6 bases and V by 0 bases; bases with no gene match: 5.

This receptor was identified in an elderly woman with acute or convalescent COVID-19. The specimen sequenced was peripheral blood. This chain uses TRBV30 with TRBJ2-7; 13 nucleotides align to TRBD2. The CDR3 is CAWSVRLAGGFEQYF. In nucleotides, the CDR3 is TGTGCCTGGAGTGTCCGACTAGCGGGAGGTTTCGAGCAGTACTTC.